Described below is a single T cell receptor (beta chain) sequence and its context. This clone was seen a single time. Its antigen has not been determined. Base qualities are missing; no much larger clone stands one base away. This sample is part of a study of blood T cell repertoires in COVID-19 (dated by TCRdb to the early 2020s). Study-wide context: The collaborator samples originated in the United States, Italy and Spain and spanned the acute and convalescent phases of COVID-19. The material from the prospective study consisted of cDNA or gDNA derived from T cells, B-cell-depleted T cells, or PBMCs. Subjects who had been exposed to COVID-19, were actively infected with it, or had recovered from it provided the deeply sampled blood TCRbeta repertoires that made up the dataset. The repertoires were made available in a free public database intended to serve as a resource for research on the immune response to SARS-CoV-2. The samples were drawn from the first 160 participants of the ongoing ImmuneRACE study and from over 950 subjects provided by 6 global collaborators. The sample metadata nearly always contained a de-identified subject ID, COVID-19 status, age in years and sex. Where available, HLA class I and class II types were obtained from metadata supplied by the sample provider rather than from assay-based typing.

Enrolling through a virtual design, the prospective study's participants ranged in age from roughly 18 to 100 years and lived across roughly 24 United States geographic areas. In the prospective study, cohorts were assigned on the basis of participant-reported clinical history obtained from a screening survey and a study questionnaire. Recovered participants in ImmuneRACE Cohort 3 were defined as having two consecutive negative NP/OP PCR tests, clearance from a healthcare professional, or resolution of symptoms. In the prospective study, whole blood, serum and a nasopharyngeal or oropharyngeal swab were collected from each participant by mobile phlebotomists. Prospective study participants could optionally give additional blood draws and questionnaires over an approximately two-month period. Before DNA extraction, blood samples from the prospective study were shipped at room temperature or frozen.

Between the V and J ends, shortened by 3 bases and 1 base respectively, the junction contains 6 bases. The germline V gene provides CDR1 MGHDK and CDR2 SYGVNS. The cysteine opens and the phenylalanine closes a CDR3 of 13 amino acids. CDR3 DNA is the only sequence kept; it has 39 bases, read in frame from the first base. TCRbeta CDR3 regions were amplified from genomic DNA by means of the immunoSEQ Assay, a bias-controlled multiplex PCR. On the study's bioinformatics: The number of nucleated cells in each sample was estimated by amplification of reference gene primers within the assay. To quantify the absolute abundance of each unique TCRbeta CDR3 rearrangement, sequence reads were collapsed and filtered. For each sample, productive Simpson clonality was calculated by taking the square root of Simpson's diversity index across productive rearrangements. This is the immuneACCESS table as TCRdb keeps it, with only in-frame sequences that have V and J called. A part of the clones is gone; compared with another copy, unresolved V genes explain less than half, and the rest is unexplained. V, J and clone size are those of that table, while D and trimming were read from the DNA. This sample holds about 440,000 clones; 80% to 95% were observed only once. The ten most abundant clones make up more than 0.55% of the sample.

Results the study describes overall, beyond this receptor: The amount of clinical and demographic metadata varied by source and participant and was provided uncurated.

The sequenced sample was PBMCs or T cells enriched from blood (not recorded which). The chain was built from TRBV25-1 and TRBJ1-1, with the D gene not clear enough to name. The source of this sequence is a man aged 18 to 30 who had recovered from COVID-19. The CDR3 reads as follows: CASSDIWNTEAFF. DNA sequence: TGTGCCAGCAGTGATATCTGGAACACTGAAGCTTTCTTT.